This TCR beta chain was captured in a study of T cells in localized non-small cell lung cancer. Germline V gene sequence: CDR1 MDHEN, CDR2 SYDVKM. Trimming removed 6 bases from V and 4 bases from J, with 16 bases in between. CDR3 length equals 15 residues. Worth noting for this clone: Other DNA sequences in this specimen translate into the identical CDR3.

Using immunoSEQ multiplex PCR, the repertoire was profiled, and TCRdb retains in-frame clones only, with some absent. The sample includes about 25,000 clones, roughly 86% of them seen just once. This clonotype originated in a male donor at least 60 years old with stage II squamous cell lung carcinoma. The chain carries TRBV28 and TRBJ1-5; the D gene is possibly TRBD1 (5 bases). This material consisted of peripheral blood, taken before any cancer treatment. The CDR3 DNA reads TGTGCCAGCAGGCCTGACACCCCAGGGAATCAGCCCCAGCATTTT. The encoded protein is CASRPDTPGNQPQHF.